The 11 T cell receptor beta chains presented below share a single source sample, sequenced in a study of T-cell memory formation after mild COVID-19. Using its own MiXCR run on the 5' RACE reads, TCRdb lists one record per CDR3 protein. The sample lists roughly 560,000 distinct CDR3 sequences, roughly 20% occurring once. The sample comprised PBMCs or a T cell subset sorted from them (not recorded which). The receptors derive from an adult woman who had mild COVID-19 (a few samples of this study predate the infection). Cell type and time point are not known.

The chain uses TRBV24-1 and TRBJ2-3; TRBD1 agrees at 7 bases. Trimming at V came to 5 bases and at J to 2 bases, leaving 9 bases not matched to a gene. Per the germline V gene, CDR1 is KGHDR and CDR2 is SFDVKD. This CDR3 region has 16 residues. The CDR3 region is CATSALQGKTTDTQYF. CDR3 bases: TGTGCCACCAGTGCCTTACAGGGGAAGACCACAGATACGCAGTATTTT.

The CDR3 sequence is CATSDLIAGGVTGELFF. Written as DNA, the CDR3 is TGTGCCACCAGTGACCTGATAGCGGGAGGCGTCACCGGGGAGCTGTTTTTT. The V and J genes are TRBV24-1 and TRBJ2-2, with 10 bases lining up with TRBD2. The CDR3 is 17 amino acids. Germline lookup yields CDR1 KGHDR and CDR2 SFDVKD. J lost 4 bases, V lost 4 bases, and 8 bases had no gene match.

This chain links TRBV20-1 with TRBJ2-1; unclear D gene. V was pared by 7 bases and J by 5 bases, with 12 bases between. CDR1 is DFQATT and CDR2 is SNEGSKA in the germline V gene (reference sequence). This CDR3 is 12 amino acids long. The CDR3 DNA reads TGCAGTGGCCCGAGCGTCCACAATGAGCAGTTCTTC. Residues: CSGPSVHNEQFF.

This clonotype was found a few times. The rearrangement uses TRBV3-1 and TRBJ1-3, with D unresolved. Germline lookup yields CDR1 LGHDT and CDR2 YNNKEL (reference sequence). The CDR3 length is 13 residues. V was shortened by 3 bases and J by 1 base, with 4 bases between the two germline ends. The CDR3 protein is CASSQGSGNTIYF. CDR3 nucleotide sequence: TGTGCCAGCAGCCAGGGATCTGGAAACACCATATATTTT.

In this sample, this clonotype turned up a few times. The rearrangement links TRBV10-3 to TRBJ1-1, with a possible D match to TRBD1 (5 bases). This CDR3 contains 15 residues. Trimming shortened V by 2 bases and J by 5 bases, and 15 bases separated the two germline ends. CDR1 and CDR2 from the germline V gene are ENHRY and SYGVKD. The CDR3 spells CAISEEAGYRTEAFF. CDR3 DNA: TGTGCCATCAGTGAGGAGGCAGGGTACCGTACTGAAGCTTTCTTT.

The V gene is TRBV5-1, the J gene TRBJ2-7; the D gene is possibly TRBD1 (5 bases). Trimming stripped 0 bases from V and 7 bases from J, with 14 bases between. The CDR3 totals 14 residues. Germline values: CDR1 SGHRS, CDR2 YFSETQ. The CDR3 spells CASSLEQVKREQYF. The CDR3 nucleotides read TGCGCCAGCAGCTTGGAACAGGTAAAGAGAGAGCAGTACTTC. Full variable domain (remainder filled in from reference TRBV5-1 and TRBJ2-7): KAGVTQTPRYLIKTRGQQVTLSCSPISGHRSVSWYQQTPGQGLQFLFEYFSETQRNKGNFPGRFSGRQFSNSRSEMNVSTLELGDSALYLCASSLEQVKREQYFGPGTRLTVT.

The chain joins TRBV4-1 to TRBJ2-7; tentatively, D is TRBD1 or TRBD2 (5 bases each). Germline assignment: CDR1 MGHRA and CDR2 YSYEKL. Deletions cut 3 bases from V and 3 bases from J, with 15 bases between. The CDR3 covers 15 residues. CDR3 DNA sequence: TGCGCCAGCAGCCAGACCGTCCGGGGCTTCTACGAGCAGTACTTC. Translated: CASSQTVRGFYEQYF.

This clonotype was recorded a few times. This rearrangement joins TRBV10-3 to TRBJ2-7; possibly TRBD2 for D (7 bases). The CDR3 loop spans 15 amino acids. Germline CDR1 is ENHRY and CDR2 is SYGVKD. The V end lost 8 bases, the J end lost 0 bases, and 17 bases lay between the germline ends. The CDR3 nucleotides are TGTGCCATCGGGGTCGGAGGGGGGGACTCCTACGAGCAGTACTTC. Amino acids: CAIGVGGGDSYEQYF.

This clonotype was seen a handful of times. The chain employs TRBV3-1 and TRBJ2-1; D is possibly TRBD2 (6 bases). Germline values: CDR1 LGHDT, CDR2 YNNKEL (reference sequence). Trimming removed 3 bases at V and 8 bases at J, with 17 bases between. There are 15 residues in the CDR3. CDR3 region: CASSQRSGRTYEQFF. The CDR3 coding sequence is TGTGCCAGCAGCCAGAGATCCGGGAGAACCTATGAGCAGTTCTTC.

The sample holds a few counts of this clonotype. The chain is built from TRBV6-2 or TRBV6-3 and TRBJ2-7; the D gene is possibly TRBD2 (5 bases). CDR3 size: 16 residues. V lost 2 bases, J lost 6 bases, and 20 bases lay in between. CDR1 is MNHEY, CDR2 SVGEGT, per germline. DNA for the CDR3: TGTGCCAGCAGTTACAACACCTTTGCACGGACTCCCGAGCAGTACTTC. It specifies CASSYNTFARTPEQYF.

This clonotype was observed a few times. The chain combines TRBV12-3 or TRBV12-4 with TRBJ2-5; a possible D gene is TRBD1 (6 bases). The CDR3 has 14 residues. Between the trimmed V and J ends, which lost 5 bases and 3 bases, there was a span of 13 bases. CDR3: CASSPTGFEETQYF. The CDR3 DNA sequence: TGTGCCAGCAGTCCCACAGGGTTCGAAGAGACCCAGTACTTC.